A selection of T cell receptor beta chains follows, all from one sample in a study of blood T cell repertoires in COVID-19. Data came from immunoSEQ multiplex PCR; TCRdb stores just in-frame clones and leaves some out. The data hold roughly 100,000 clones, with approximately 90% observed a single time. Sample: peripheral blood. Receptors originate from a man aged 45 to 65 with acute or convalescent COVID-19. The CDR3 runs from the conserved cysteine through the conserved F or W. The D gene is left open where the match is weak. Size tells how often a clone was seen (once, few, many) or the class of an expanded clone, and some rows leave it out.

v_call	j_call	cdr3_length	d_call	clone_size	cdr3_nt	cdr3_aa
TRBV10-2	TRBJ2-2	15	TRBD1	medium-sized	TGCGCCAGCAGTTCCCGGGACAGGGGGACCGGGGAGCTGTTTTTT	CASSSRDRGTGELFF
TRBV5-1	TRBJ2-1	16	TRBD2	.	TGCGCCAGCAGCTCCCTAGGTAGCGGGAAGTCCAATGAGCAGTTCTTC	CASSSLGSGKSNEQFF
TRBV18	TRBJ2-2	17	TRBD2	once	TGTGCCAGCTCACACAGGGGGACTAGCGGTCGCACCGGGGAGCTGTTTTTT	CASSHRGTSGRTGELFF
TRBV19	TRBJ1-2	13	.	.	TGTGCCAGTAGGATGGGGCAGGGCTATGGCTACACCTTC	CASRMGQGYGYTF
TRBV11-2	TRBJ2-2	15	.	.	TGTGCCAGCAGCTTAGGGGCAGTTAACACCGGGGAGCTGTTTTTT	CASSLGAVNTGELFF
TRBV6-1	TRBJ2-3	18	TRBD2	.	TGTGCCAGCAGTGGAGGTAGCGGGAGGAGGGGGAGCACAGATACGCAGTATTTT	CASSGGSGRRGSTDTQYF
TRBV2	TRBJ2-7	14	TRBD1	many	TGTGCCAGCAGCACCGGACAGGGGAGGGACGAGCAGTACTTC	CASSTGQGRDEQYF
TRBV29-1	TRBJ2-3	17	TRBD2	.	TGCAGCGTTGAAGATCGGGTTCTAGCGGGCACCACAGATACGCAGTATTTT	CSVEDRVLAGTTDTQYF
TRBV11-3	TRBJ2-5	16	TRBD2	.	TGTGCCAGCAGCCTCAGACTAGCGGGGGCCGCAGAGACCCAGTACTTC	CASSLRLAGAAETQYF
TRBV11-2	TRBJ2-3	12	.	.	TGTGCCAGCAGCCCCCAGACTGATACGCAGTATTTT	CASSPQTDTQYF
TRBV28	TRBJ1-5	15	TRBD1	once	TGTGCCAGCAGTTACCCGGGACAGGGGACTCAGCCCCAGCATTTT	CASSYPGQGTQPQHF
TRBV18	TRBJ2-3	14	TRBD1	.	TGTGCCAGCTCCCAGACAGGGGGCGAGGATACGCAGTATTTT	CASSQTGGEDTQYF
TRBV29-1	TRBJ1-1	13	.	.	TGCAGCGTTGATGGGCAGCTGAACACTGAAGCTTTCTTT	CSVDGQLNTEAFF
TRBV6-5	TRBJ2-1	15	TRBD1	.	TGTGCCAGCAGCCTGACAGGGGGCAGGGGGAATGAGCAGTTCTTC	CASSLTGGRGNEQFF
TRBV5-5	TRBJ2-5	13	.	.	TGTGCCAGCAGCTCGGGGTACCAAGAGACCCAGTACTTC	CASSSGYQETQYF
TRBV10-3	TRBJ2-5	14	TRBD2	.	TGTGCCATCAAGGCGGGAGGGGGCGGAGAGACCCAGTACTTC	CAIKAGGGGETQYF
TRBV27	TRBJ2-1	13	.	once	TGTGCCAGCTCCGGGGGAGCTCGCAATGAGCAGTTCTTC	CASSGGARNEQFF
TRBV12-3/TRBV12-4	TRBJ1-1	13	TRBD1	.	TGTGCCAGCGCTCAGGGGGCGAACACTGAAGCTTTCTTT	CASAQGANTEAFF
TRBV7-2	TRBJ2-1	18	TRBD2	once	TGTGCCAGCAGCTTAGCCCTAGCGGGCCTTAGCTCCTACAATGAGCAGTTCTTC	CASSLALAGLSSYNEQFF
TRBV21-1	TRBJ1-2	15	.	.	TGTGCCAGCAGCAAAGCTCGGGGAGGAATTTGTGGCTACACCTTC	CASSKARGGICGYTF
TRBV7-9	TRBJ1-5	17	.	.	TGTGCCAGCAGCTTGACCCCGACGGGACTCAACAATCAGCCCCAGCATTTT	CASSLTPTGLNNQPQHF
TRBV18	TRBJ2-1	15	.	.	TGTGCCAGCTCACCACCGAGGGGGAGAAGCAATGAGCAGTTCTTC	CASSPPRGRSNEQFF
TRBV3-1/TRBV3-2	TRBJ2-1	15	TRBD2	.	TGTGCCAGCAGCCAAGTTGAGCGGGAGAGCAATGAGCAGTTCTTC	CASSQVERESNEQFF
TRBV7-2	TRBJ1-5	18	.	.	TGTGCCAGCAACTCCGTCGGAAGGGGCGACGTTAGCAATCAGCCCCAGCATTTT	CASNSVGRGDVSNQPQHF
TRBV4-3	TRBJ1-3	16	.	once	TGCGCCAGCAGCCAAGACAGGGAGGTGGATGGAAACACCATATATTTT	CASSQDREVDGNTIYF
TRBV27	TRBJ2-1	13	.	.	TGTGCCAGCAACTCACCTGCAGCGGAGGAGCAGTTCTTC	CASNSPAAEEQFF
TRBV2	TRBJ2-5	14	.	.	TGTGCCAGCAGGGAGGTTAGCGGAAGGGAGACCCAGTACTTC	CASREVSGRETQYF
TRBV10-2	TRBJ2-1	15	TRBD2	.	TGCGCCAGCAGCGATCCCCGACTAGCGCACAATGAGCAGTTCTTC	CASSDPRLAHNEQFF
TRBV7-2	TRBJ2-7	15	.	.	TGTGCCAGCAGCTTAGTTTTTTCCGGAGGCTACGAGCAGTACTTC	CASSLVFSGGYEQYF
TRBV4-1	TRBJ2-5	14	.	.	TGCGCCAGCAGCCAAGATTCAGGGGAAGAGACCCAGTACTTC	CASSQDSGEETQYF
TRBV11-3	TRBJ2-2	20	TRBD2	.	TGTGCCAGCAGCTTAGATCTTCGGCTAGCGGGAGGGCCGAGGACCGGGGAGCTGTTTTTT	CASSLDLRLAGGPRTGELFF
TRBV12-5	TRBJ1-1	15	.	.	TGTGCTAGTGGTTTGGTACTGGGACTCCTCACTGAAGCTTTCTTT	CASGLVLGLLTEAFF
TRBV5-4	TRBJ1-2	14	TRBD1	.	TGTGCCAGCAGGCAGGGGGTTGGGGGAGGTGGCTACACCTTC	CASRQGVGGGGYTF
TRBV19	TRBJ1-4	15	.	few	TGTGCCAGTAGTATAGGAGAAGGACAGAGTGAAAAACTGTTTTTT	CASSIGEGQSEKLFF
TRBV27	TRBJ1-5	18	.	.	TGTGCCAGCAGCCAAAACTCCATCCGGACCGGGGGGAATCAGCCCCAGCATTTT	CASSQNSIRTGGNQPQHF
TRBV5-1	TRBJ2-1	16	TRBD2	few	TGCGCCAGCAGCATAACTCCGACTAGCGGTTACAATGAGCAGTTCTTC	CASSITPTSGYNEQFF
TRBV19	TRBJ2-7	15	.	.	TGTGCCAGTAGTGGAACAGGGTCGAGCTCCTACGAGCAGTACTTC	CASSGTGSSSYEQYF
TRBV27	TRBJ2-3	15	TRBD1	.	TGTGCCAGCACCTCGACAGGGAGTTGGATTAATACGCAGTATTTT	CASTSTGSWINTQYF
TRBV11-2	TRBJ1-6	15	.	.	TGTGCCAGCAGCTTAGAGGGGGGATCGGGGTTGACCCTCCACTTT	CASSLEGGSGLTLHF
TRBV18	TRBJ2-2	15	TRBD2	once	TGTGCCAGCTCACCGGGACTAGCGGTAGCCGGGGAGCTGTTTTTT	CASSPGLAVAGELFF
TRBV5-8	TRBJ2-5	16	TRBD1	.	TGTGCCAGCAGCTCCGGTGGCAGGGGGCTTCAAGAGACCCAGTACTTC	CASSSGGRGLQETQYF
TRBV7-9	TRBJ2-3	18	TRBD2	.	TGTGCCAGCAGCCCAGGACTAGCGGGAGTTCCCACCACAGATACGCAGTATTTT	CASSPGLAGVPTTDTQYF
TRBV9	TRBJ1-1	16	.	few	TGTGCCAGCAGCGTCGACCGGGACACGAAGAACACTGAAGCTTTCTTT	CASSVDRDTKNTEAFF
TRBV30	TRBJ2-3	15	TRBD2	.	TGTGCCTGGAGTGACTGGACTAGCGGCACAGATACGCAGTATTTT	CAWSDWTSGTDTQYF
TRBV19	TRBJ1-6	16	TRBD1	.	TGTGCCAGTAGCACGACAGGGTCCGGGGAGCATTCACCCCTCCACTTT	CASSTTGSGEHSPLHF
TRBV28	TRBJ2-1	12	.	.	TGTGCCAGCGCAGGGATCTACAATGAGCAGTTCTTC	CASAGIYNEQFF
TRBV23-1	TRBJ1-5	14	.	.	TGCGCCAGCAGTCAATCGGCCCCTCATCAGCCCCAGCATTTT	CASSQSAPHQPQHF
TRBV5-1	TRBJ2-3	14	.	.	TGCGCCAGCAGCTTGGCAGGGTCTGGAGATACGCAGTATTTT	CASSLAGSGDTQYF
TRBV3-1/TRBV3-2	TRBJ2-7	18	TRBD2	.	TGTGCCAGCAGCCAAGACCGGTTAACAGCGGGAGCCCCCTACGAGCAGTACTTC	CASSQDRLTAGAPYEQYF
TRBV29-1	TRBJ1-1	12	.	.	TGCAGACCGGGACTACCGAACACTGAAGCTTTCTTT	CRPGLPNTEAFF
TRBV6-5	TRBJ1-1	15	TRBD1	.	TGTGCCAGCAGAAAGGGACAGACCATGAACACTGAAGCTTTCTTT	CASRKGQTMNTEAFF
TRBV30	TRBJ2-7	11	.	many	TGTGCCTGGAGTGCGTCGTACGAGCAGTACTTC	CAWSASYEQYF
TRBV19	TRBJ1-6	15	TRBD1	.	TGTGCCAGTAGCACAGAACCCGACAGGGGCTCACCCCTCCACTTT	CASSTEPDRGSPLHF
TRBV24-1	TRBJ2-2	16	TRBD2	once	TGTGCCACCAGTGATTTTGCTAGCGGGATCGCCGGGGAGCTGTTTTTT	CATSDFASGIAGELFF
TRBV21-1	TRBJ1-6	15	.	.	TGTGCCAGCAAGGTCAGGGGGCTGCAGAATTCACCCCTCCACTTT	CASKVRGLQNSPLHF